The 15 T cell receptor beta chains below were found in one sample sequenced in a study of T cell responses to AZD1222 COVID-19 vaccine. Sequencing used immunoSEQ multiplex PCR; TCRdb keeps in-frame clones, though not all of them. The data contain 85,000 to 90,000 clones, around nine tenths of them singletons. The material was peripheral blood, obtained on day 0 of MenACWY control vaccination. Receptor source: an adult in good health.

Notes on this clone: In the same sample, other DNA sequences code for this CDR3. The chain couples TRBV2 to TRBJ1-4, with D uncertain. V was pared by 2 bases and J by 0 bases, with 7 bases between. CDR3 size: 15 residues. Germline CDR1 and CDR2: SNHLY and FYNNEI. In DNA form, the CDR3 reads TGTGCCAGCAGTGAACGGTCAGCAACTAATGAAAAACTGTTTTTT. Its translation is CASSERSATNEKLFF.

The chain links TRBV28 to TRBJ1-1; 9 positions agree with TRBD1. J lost 6 bases, V lost 3 bases, and 5 bases had no gene match. This CDR3 comprises 14 residues. Germline CDR1 is MDHEN and CDR2 is SYDVKM. CDR3 loop: CASSFGTGSSEAFF. In DNA, the CDR3 is TGTGCCAGCAGTTTCGGGACAGGGAGTTCTGAAGCTTTCTTT.

The chain links TRBV18 to TRBJ1-5; no clear D. CDR1 is KGHSH and CDR2 is LQKENI in the germline V gene. CDR3 length: 14 residues. Trimming removed 3 bases at V and 8 bases at J, with 14 bases between. In DNA form, the CDR3 reads TGTGCCAGCTCACCGGGATTAAGCGGGGAGCCCCAGCATTTT. Protein product: CASSPGLSGEPQHF.

This sequence joins TRBV27 and TRBJ1-5; a weak D match, TRBD1 (5 bases). Trimming shortened V by 2 bases and J by 6 bases, and 8 bases separated the two germline ends. The CDR3 is 13 residues long. From germline, CDR1 is MNHEY and CDR2 SMNVEV (reference sequence). In DNA form, the CDR3 reads TGTGCCAGCAGTTTACAGGGACCTCAGCCCCAGCATTTT. Translation gives CASSLQGPQPQHF.

This clone was seen a single time. J is TRBJ1-1 and V is TRBV6-7; D may be TRBD1 (6 bases). TRBV6-7 is assigned to the ORF class and has an uncertain function. The CDR3 length is 16 residues. Trimming shortened V by 6 bases and J by 0 bases, and 17 bases separated the two germline ends. CDR3: CASSPRGARMNTEAFF. The DNA of the CDR3 is TGTGCCAGCAGCCCTCGGGGGGCTAGGATGAACACTGAAGCTTTCTTT.

The chain combines TRBV28 with TRBJ1-5; the D is unclear. Trimming stripped 6 bases from V and 3 bases from J, with 3 bases between. Germline CDR1 reads MDHEN; CDR2 reads SYDVKM. This CDR3 has 11 amino acids. CDR3 region: CASRTNQPQHF. The CDR3 bases are TGTGCCAGCAGGACCAATCAGCCCCAGCATTTT. Filled out from reference TRBV28 and TRBJ1-5, the complete variable domain reads DVKVTQSSRYLVKRTGEKVFLECVQDMDHENMFWYRQDPGLGLRLIYFSYDVKMKEKGDIPEGYSVSREKKERFSLILESASTNQTSMYLCASRTNQPQHFGDGTRLSIL.

The V call is TRBV19, the J call TRBJ1-1, with D perhaps TRBD1 (5 bases). CDR1 and CDR2 from the germline V gene are LNHDA and SQIVND (reference sequence). This CDR3 comprises 15 residues. The germline V and J ends were trimmed by 4 bases and 0 bases, with 12 bases remaining between them. CDR3 loop: CASSSQGEVNTEAFF. The CDR3 DNA reads as TGTGCCAGTAGTAGTCAGGGAGAGGTGAACACTGAAGCTTTCTTT.

The V gene is TRBV19, the J gene TRBJ1-5, with 10 nucleotides matching TRBD1. CDR1 is LNHDA, CDR2 SQIVND, per germline (reference sequence). The trim removed 1 base at V and 2 bases at J, leaving 11 bases unmatched. The CDR3 is 19 amino acids. This CDR3 reads CASSIVAGDRGSGNQPQHF. The CDR3 region has the DNA TGTGCCAGTAGTATAGTGGCAGGGGACAGGGGATCAGGCAATCAGCCCCAGCATTTT.

V and J are TRBV15 and TRBJ2-5; tentative D call: TRBD1 (6 bases). The CDR3 is made up of 16 amino acids. CDR1 is LNHNV and CDR2 is YYDKDF in the germline V gene (reference sequence). The V gene lost 2 bases and the J gene lost 2 bases, with 15 bases spanning the gap. Written as DNA, the CDR3 is TGTGCCACCAGCAGAAAGAAAAAGGGACATCAAGAGACCCAGTACTTC. This translates into CATSRKKKGHQETQYF.

The CDR3 is CASSESRAGTAGVTIYF. CDR3 nucleotide sequence: TGTGCCAGCAGTGAGTCCCGGGCCGGGACAGCCGGAGTCACCATATATTTT. V gene TRBV28 combines with J gene TRBJ1-3, with 7 nucleotides matching TRBD1. CDR1 and CDR2 (germline): MDHEN, SYDVKM. The CDR3 contains 17 residues. V was pared by 5 bases and J by 9 bases, with 19 bases of the junction left unmatched.

The gene calls are TRBV23-1 and TRBJ1-2; no clear D gene. TRBV23-1 is annotated as an ORF whose role is uncertain. V lost 7 bases, J lost 2 bases, and 14 bases lay in between. The CDR3 extends over 14 amino acids. The CDR3 region is CASIARTGNYGYTF. The CDR3, as DNA: TGCGCCAGCATCGCTCGCACGGGGAACTATGGCTACACCTTC.

This chain links TRBV5-4 with TRBJ1-1; D possibly corresponds to TRBD1 (6 bases). Trimming cost V 0 bases and J 1 base, with 13 bases left between them. From germline, CDR1 is SGHNT and CDR2 YYREEE (reference sequence). The CDR3 is 16 amino acids. The CDR3 coding sequence is TGTGCCAGCAGCTTGGCAGGGTTAGGGGGGAACACTGAAGCTTTCTTT. Translation: CASSLAGLGGNTEAFF. Drawing the rest from reference TRBV5-4 and TRBJ1-1, the complete variable domain is ETGVTQSPTHLIKTRGQQVTLRCSSQSGHNTVSWYQQALGQGPQFIFQYYREEENGRGNFPPRFSGLQFPNYSSELNVNALELDDSALYLCASSLAGLGGNTEAFFGQGTRLTVV.

This chain uses TRBV18 with TRBJ2-7; D remains ambiguous. Germline V CDR1 and CDR2: KGHSH, LQKENI. V lost 1 base and J 1 base, leaving 14 bases between the germline ends. The CDR3 has 16 residues. Here the CDR3 DNA reads TGTGCCAGCTCACCACTCCCAGGAGAAAGGTCCTACGAGCAGTACTTC. Translation gives CASSPLPGERSYEQYF.

The chain links TRBV6-6 to TRBJ1-2; no definite D call. The CDR3 is 14 amino acids. Germline CDR1 and CDR2: MNHNY and SVGAGI (reference sequence). Trimming stripped 0 bases from V and 6 bases from J, with 11 bases between. CDR3 amino acids: CASSYSAGIDGYTF. The CDR3 coding sequence is TGTGCCAGCAGTTACTCGGCAGGTATAGATGGCTACACCTTC.

The chain is built from TRBV2 and TRBJ1-2, with TRBD1 as a possible D gene (5 bases). Looked up from germline, CDR1 is SNHLY and CDR2 is FYNNEI. V lost 2 bases and J lost 6, with 7 bases in between. This CDR3 has 12 amino acids. The CDR3 nucleotides read TGTGCCAGCAGTGAAACCAGGGATGGCTACACCTTC. Residues: CASSETRDGYTF.